This is a list of T cell receptor beta chains from one sample in a study of blood T cells in healthy people across ages. TCRdb itself ran the 5' RACE reads through MiXCR, one entry per CDR3 protein. Of fewer than 1,000,000 distinct CDR3 sequences listed, around 50% are singletons. Sequenced material: blood. All receptors derive from a man older than 75 in good health. Both conserved end residues are part of each CDR3. The D gene is left open where the match is weak. Rows give clone size only sometimes, using once, few, many, or a class for an expanded clone.

size	V	D	J	length	DNA	CDR3
.	TRBV7-2	TRBD2	TRBJ2-7	16	TGTGCCAGCAGCTTACGCACTAGCGGGTCAGTGGGGGAGCAGTACTTC	CASSLRTSGSVGEQYF
.	TRBV10-3	TRBD1	TRBJ2-7	13	TGTGCCATCAGGAAGGGACAGGACGACGAGCAGTACTTC	CAIRKGQDDEQYF
.	TRBV12-3/TRBV12-4	.	TRBJ2-7	16	TGTGCCAGCAGTTTTGGATCCACGACAGGAGTGGGCGAGCAGTACTTC	CASSFGSTTGVGEQYF
few	TRBV5-1	TRBD2	TRBJ2-5	15	TGCGCCAGCAGCCGGGGGTTAGCGGGAGATGAGACCCAGTACTTC	CASSRGLAGDETQYF
few	TRBV7-2	TRBD2	TRBJ2-3	17	TGTGCCAGCAGCTCCAAGAGAGCGGCCATGCGGGGGGGTGCACAGTATTTT	CASSSKRAAMRGGAQYF
.	TRBV14	.	TRBJ2-2	16	TGTGCCAGCTCACGAGAACTAGCACTGCCCACCGGGGAGCTGTTTTTT	CASSRELALPTGELFF
.	TRBV28	.	TRBJ2-7	13	TGTGCTGTGGGTGGGCAGGGCTTACACGAGCAGTACTTC	CAVGGQGLHEQYF
.	TRBV7-2	TRBD1	TRBJ2-7	16	TGTGCCAGCAGCTTAGGTTTGGCACAGGGGGCCTACGAGCAGTACTTC	CASSLGLAQGAYEQYF
.	TRBV3-1	.	TRBJ1-6	13	TGTGCCAGCAGCCGGACGGTAAATTCACCCCTCCACTTT	CASSRTVNSPLHF
.	TRBV6-2/TRBV6-3	.	TRBJ1-2	14	TGTGTCAGCAGTTCGAACACCGCTAGCTATGGCTACACCTTC	CVSSSNTASYGYTF
.	TRBV29-1	.	TRBJ2-3	14	TGCAGCGTTGGACGCTCCGTTAACACAGATACGCAGTATTTT	CSVGRSVNTDTQYF
many	TRBV29-1	.	TRBJ2-3	14	TGCAGCGTTGTAACCCAACTTAGCACAGATACGCAGTATTTT	CSVVTQLSTDTQYF
.	TRBV12-3/TRBV12-4	TRBD1	TRBJ1-1	18	TGTGCCAGCAGTTTAGCTAGGAGGGCAGGGGGGATGAACACTGAAGCTTTCTTT	CASSLARRAGGMNTEAFF
.	TRBV6-6	.	TRBJ2-7	16	TGTGCCAGCAGTCAGGCTGGGGGGAGATTTTCCTACGAGCAGTACTTC	CASSQAGGRFSYEQYF
.	TRBV20-1	.	TRBJ2-4	11	TGCAGTGCTAGGGGATACTTAGAGCAGTACTTC	CSARGYLEQYF
once	TRBV20-1	.	TRBJ2-4	13	TGCAGTGCTAGGAAGGGGAACAAAAACATTCAGTACTTC	CSARKGNKNIQYF
.	TRBV6-2/TRBV6-3	.	TRBJ2-1	16	TGTGCCAGCAGTTACGAGGTCGGGGATTTGTACAATGAGCAGTTCTTC	CASSYEVGDLYNEQFF